Presented here are 9 T cell receptor beta chains from one specimen sequenced in a study of memory CD4+ T cells and cytomegalovirus serostatus. Single viable CD3+CD4+CD8-CD45RO+ cells were sorted as the memory CD4+ T cells. TCRdb's copy holds only in-frame clones and misses some; the assay was immunoSEQ multiplex PCR. This table holds around 45,000 clones, around 76% found once. Sequencing was performed on memory CD4+ T cells from blood. The receptors were sampled from an adult in good health and CMV-seropositive.

This clone showed up just a few times. The V call is TRBV29-1, the J call TRBJ1-3; no clear D gene. From germline, CDR1 is SQVTM and CDR2 ANQGSEA. CDR3 size: 12 residues. The V gene lost 4 bases and the J gene lost 2 bases, with 6 bases spanning the gap. The CDR3 is CSVAGAGNTIYF. The CDR3 DNA reads as TGCAGCGTTGCGGGAGCTGGAAACACCATATATTTT.

The chain combines TRBV10-3 with TRBJ1-2, with no clear D. Germline assignment: CDR1 ENHRY and CDR2 SYGVKD. This CDR3 has 15 amino acids. Trimming removed 2 bases at V and 2 bases at J, with 12 bases between. The CDR3 DNA follows: TGTGCCATCAGTGAGGGGGTGAGGGCGAACTATGGCTACACCTTC. Translated, it gives CAISEGVRANYGYTF.

This chain connects TRBV7-9 to TRBJ1-4; the match to TRBD1 covers 7 bases. The CDR3 loop spans 15 amino acids. The germline gives CDR1 SEHNR, CDR2 FQNEAQ (reference sequence). Trimming cost V 0 bases and J 8 bases; bases outside gene matches: 6. This chain's CDR3 is CASSLAQAGGEKLFF. CDR3 sequence (DNA): TGTGCCAGCAGCTTAGCCCAAGCAGGGGGAGAAAAACTGTTTTTT.

V gene TRBV18 combines with J gene TRBJ1-6; D may be TRBD1 (5 bases). Germline V gene lookup returns CDR1 KGHSH and CDR2 LQKENI. This CDR3 spans 17 amino acids. The V and J ends lost 3 bases and 7 bases respectively, with 19 bases between them. CDR3 coding DNA: TGTGCCAGCTCACCTCCCGGCGGAGACGGGGGAAATTCACCCCTCCACTTT. Translated, it gives CASSPPGGDGGNSPLHF.

CDR3 amino acids: CASSYAEPTYEQYF. The CDR3 nucleotides are TGCGCCAGCAGCTATGCAGAACCCACCTACGAGCAGTACTTC. This rearrangement joins TRBV5-1 to TRBJ2-7; the D is unclear. Trimming left V 3 bases short and J 2 bases short, with 12 bases between. The CDR3 loop spans 14 amino acids. CDR1 and CDR2 from the germline V gene are SGHRS and YFSETQ.

V is TRBV6-1 and J is TRBJ2-3, with 11 bases fitting TRBD2. The V and J ends lost 0 bases and 6 bases, in that order; junction bases with no gene match: 8. In germline, CDR1 is MNHNS, CDR2 SASEGT. This CDR3 has 17 residues. As DNA, the CDR3 is TGTGCCAGCAGTGAAGCGCTTAGCGGGGGGGCAGGTGATACGCAGTATTTT. It is translated as CASSEALSGGAGDTQYF.

V gene TRBV29-1 combines with J gene TRBJ1-5; 8 nucleotides match TRBD1. CDR3 length: 13 residues. From germline, CDR1 is SQVTM and CDR2 ANQGSEA. V shed 7 bases and J 7 bases; nucleotides not matched to a gene: 9. CDR3 nucleotides: TGCAGCGCAAGACAGGGGTTGGGGCAGCCCCAGCATTTT. Translation: CSARQGLGQPQHF.

This rearrangement joins TRBV19 to TRBJ2-5, with 14 bases identical to TRBD2. CDR1 is LNHDA, CDR2 SQIVND, per germline (reference sequence). The CDR3 consists of 17 residues. V lost 5 bases, J lost 5 bases, and 10 bases stayed unmatched. The CDR3: CASSLQETSGGAETQYF. In DNA, the CDR3 is TGTGCCAGTAGTCTCCAAGAGACTAGCGGGGGGGCTGAGACCCAGTACTTC.

DNA for the CDR3: TGCGCCAGCAGCCCACAGGGGGGAGAGACCCAGTACTTC. This codes for CASSPQGGETQYF. V usage is TRBV5-1 and J usage is TRBJ2-5, with 8 bases lining up with TRBD1. CDR1 and CDR2 (germline): SGHRS, YFSETQ. V trimming: 4 bases; J trimming: 4 bases; junction bases outside the gene matches: 3. The CDR3 spans 13 residues. Full variable domain (missing parts from reference TRBV5-1 and TRBJ2-5): KAGVTQTPRYLIKTRGQQVTLSCSPISGHRSVSWYQQTPGQGLQFLFEYFSETQRNKGNFPGRFSGRQFSNSRSEMNVSTLELGDSALYLCASSPQGGETQYFGPGTRLLVL.